The clone carrying this TCR beta chain showed up just once. The antigen remains undetermined. These data originate in a study of T cell clones after liver transplantation. The overall study: Patients counted as tolerant after at least one year off all immunosuppression, enzymes not exceeding twice normal. Study-level findings and limits: In a couple of subjects, few donor cells limited the measurable donor-reactive repertoire.

The repertoire was sequenced with immunoSEQ multiplex PCR; TCRdb's copy has only in-frame clones and lacks some. In the table there are around 78,000 clones, around 78% of which are singletons. The CDR3 contains 13 residues. Trimming took off 3 bases at V and 4 bases at J, with 9 bases between the two ends. The germline CDR1 and CDR2 sequences are LNHDA and SQIVND (reference sequence). This clonotype originated in a human patient who received a liver transplant. Some T cells may trace back to the graft donor. This material consisted of CD4+ T cells from blood, taken at the 22-month timepoint. This chain connects TRBV19 to TRBJ1-2; D is unclear. The CDR3, as DNA: TGTGCCAGTAGTATCGGAACCGGCTATGGCTACACCTTC. Its translation is CASSIGTGYGYTF.